This section outlines one T cell receptor beta chain sequence together with its context. The germline V gene has CDR1 WSHSY and CDR2 SAAADI. The CDR3 covers 13 residues. Between the trimmed V and J ends, which lost 3 bases and 5 bases, there was a span of 8 bases. These data are taken from a study of blood T cell repertoires in COVID-19. Turning to the study itself: Spain, Italy and the United States supplied samples that represented acute and convalescent COVID-19.

As processed by the authors: By means of reference gene primer amplification, nucleated cell counts were estimated. This table comes from immunoSEQ multiplex PCR, and its TCRdb copy is limited to in-frame clones, with some not included. The V and J calls and clone size were taken over from that table, and D and trimming were inferred from the DNA. The repertoire holds 200,000 to 300,000 clones, with around four fifths as singletons. Sequenced input: peripheral blood. The TCR comes from a man between 50 and 59 years old with acute or convalescent COVID-19. The chain links TRBV10-2 to TRBJ2-1; D is uncertain. CDR3 residues: CASSEQTNNEQFF. Written as DNA, the CDR3 is TGCGCCAGCAGTGAACAGACAAACAATGAGCAGTTCTTC.